This T cell receptor (beta chain) stems from a study of shared clonotypes between healthy human individuals. As for the study in general: The donors, a couple of women and three men, were aged 18 to 49.

With 2 bases clipped from V and 9 bases from J, the junction kept 11 bases outside the gene matches. CDR1 and CDR2 from the germline V gene are SGHNT and YYREEE (reference sequence). The CDR3 runs to 15 residues. Sequenced by immunoSEQ multiplex PCR; TCRdb stores in-frame clones only, minus some. This sample carries over 2 million clones, approximately 95% of them seen once, and the ten largest clones take under 0.15%. Sequences were obtained from naive CD4+ T cells sorted from blood. The subset was: CD45RA+ positively selected. V gene TRBV5-4 combines with J gene TRBJ2-1; 7 positions agree with TRBD2. The source is a man between 18 and 35 years old in good health. CDR3 nucleotide sequence: TGTGCCAGCAGCTTAGGCGGGAGTCAGGATGTTGAGCAGTTCTTC. It codes for CASSLGGSQDVEQFF.